Included here is one T cell receptor (beta chain) sequence, with context. CDR3 length: 12 residues. Between the trimmed V and J ends, which lost 3 bases and 5 bases, there was a span of 7 bases. In germline, CDR1 is MNHEY, CDR2 SMNVEV (reference sequence). Only in-frame clones appear in the TCRdb table, and some are missing; sequencing was by immunoSEQ multiplex PCR. The sample yields 35,000 to 50,000 clones, 92% seen once. The data belong to a study of T cell changes during pregnancy in multiple sclerosis. The origin of this receptor is a female donor with multiple sclerosis, enrolled in a pregnancy study. The sequences come from CD4+ T cells from peripheral blood mononuclear cells, collected in the first trimester of pregnancy. This chain connects TRBV27 to TRBJ2-5; D not certain. CDR3 DNA: TGTGCCAGCAGTTTGATGGAGGAGACCCAGTACTTC. Its protein is CASSLMEETQYF.